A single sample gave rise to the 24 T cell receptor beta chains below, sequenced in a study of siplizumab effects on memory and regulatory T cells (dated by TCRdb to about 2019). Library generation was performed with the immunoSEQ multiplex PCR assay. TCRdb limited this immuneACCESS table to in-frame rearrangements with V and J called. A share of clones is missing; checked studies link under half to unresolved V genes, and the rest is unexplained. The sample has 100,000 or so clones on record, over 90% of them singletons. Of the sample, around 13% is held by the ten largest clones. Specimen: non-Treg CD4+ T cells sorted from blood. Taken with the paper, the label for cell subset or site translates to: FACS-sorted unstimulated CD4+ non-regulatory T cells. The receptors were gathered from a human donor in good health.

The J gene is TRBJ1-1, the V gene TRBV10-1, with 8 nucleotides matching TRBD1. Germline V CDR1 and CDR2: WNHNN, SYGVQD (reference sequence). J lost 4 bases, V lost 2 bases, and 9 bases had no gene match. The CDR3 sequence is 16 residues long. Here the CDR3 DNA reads TGCGCCAGCAGTGAGGCCAGGACAGGGACTGTCACTGAAGCTTTCTTT. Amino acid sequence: CASSEARTGTVTEAFF.

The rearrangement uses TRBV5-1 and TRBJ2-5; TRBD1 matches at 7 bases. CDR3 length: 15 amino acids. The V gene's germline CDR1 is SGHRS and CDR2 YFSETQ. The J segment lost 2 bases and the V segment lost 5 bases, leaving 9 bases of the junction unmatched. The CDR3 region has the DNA TGCGCCAGCAGTTTAGGAGACAGGGCACAAGAGACCCAGTACTTC. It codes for CASSLGDRAQETQYF.

CDR3 loop: CASSRAGPLNEKLFF. In nucleotides, the CDR3 is TGTGCCAGTAGTCGAGCCGGGCCTCTCAATGAAAAACTGTTTTTT. This chain uses TRBV19 with TRBJ1-4; D is unresolved. Trimming cost V 5 bases and J 5 bases, with 15 bases left between them. Germline V gene data show CDR1 as LNHDA and CDR2 as SQIVND (reference sequence). The CDR3 spans 15 residues.

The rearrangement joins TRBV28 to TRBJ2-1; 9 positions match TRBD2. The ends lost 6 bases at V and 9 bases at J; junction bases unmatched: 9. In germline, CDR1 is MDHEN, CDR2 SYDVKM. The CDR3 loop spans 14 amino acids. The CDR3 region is CASRVAGDWGEQFF. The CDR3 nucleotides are TGTGCCAGCAGGGTAGCGGGGGACTGGGGTGAGCAGTTCTTC. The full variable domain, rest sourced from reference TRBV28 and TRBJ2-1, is DVKVTQSSRYLVKRTGEKVFLECVQDMDHENMFWYRQDPGLGLRLIYFSYDVKMKEKGDIPEGYSVSREKKERFSLILESASTNQTSMYLCASRVAGDWGEQFFGPGTRLTVL.

For the CDR3, the DNA is TGTGCCAGCAGTGGCGGACGGGGGATGGCTGAAGCTTTCTTT. It codes for CASSGGRGMAEAFF. The chain recombines TRBV2 with TRBJ1-1; TRBD1 might be the D (5 bases). Germline V lookup: CDR1 SNHLY, CDR2 FYNNEI. V gave up 4 bases and J gave up 6 bases, with 15 bases separating them. The CDR3 has 14 residues.

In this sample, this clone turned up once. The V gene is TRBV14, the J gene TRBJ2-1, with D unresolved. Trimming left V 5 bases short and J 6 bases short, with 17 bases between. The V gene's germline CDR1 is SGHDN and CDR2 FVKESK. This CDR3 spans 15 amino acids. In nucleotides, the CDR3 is TGTGCCAGCAGCACCAAGGGCATAGGGTTCAATGAGCAGTTCTTC. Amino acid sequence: CASSTKGIGFNEQFF.

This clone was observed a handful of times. The CDR3 here is CASSVGDPGRETQYF. For the CDR3, the DNA is TGTGCCAGCAGCGTAGGGGATCCGGGGAGGGAGACCCAGTACTTC. The chain combines TRBV9 with TRBJ2-5, with D tentatively TRBD2 (6 bases). Trimming took 0 bases from V and 5 from J, leaving 14 bases between them. CDR1 is SGDLS, CDR2 YYNGEE, per germline. CDR3 size: 15 residues.

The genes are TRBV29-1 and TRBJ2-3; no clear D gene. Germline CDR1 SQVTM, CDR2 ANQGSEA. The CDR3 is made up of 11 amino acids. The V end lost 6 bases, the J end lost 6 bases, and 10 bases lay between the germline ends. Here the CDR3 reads CSVVLGDTQYF. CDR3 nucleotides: TGCAGCGTCGTACTCGGGGATACGCAGTATTTT.

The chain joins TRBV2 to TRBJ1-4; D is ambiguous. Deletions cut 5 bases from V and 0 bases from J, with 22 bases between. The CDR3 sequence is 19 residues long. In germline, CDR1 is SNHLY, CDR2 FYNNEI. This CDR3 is CASSLIGQERSATNEKLFF. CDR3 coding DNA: TGTGCCAGCAGTCTGATCGGGCAGGAACGTTCCGCAACTAATGAAAAACTGTTTTTT.

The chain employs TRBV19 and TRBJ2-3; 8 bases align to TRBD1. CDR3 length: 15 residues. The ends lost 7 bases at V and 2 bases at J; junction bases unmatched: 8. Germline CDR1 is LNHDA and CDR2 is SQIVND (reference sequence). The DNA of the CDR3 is TGTGCCAGTAAGAACCGGGACAGGATCACAGATACGCAGTATTTT. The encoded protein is CASKNRDRITDTQYF. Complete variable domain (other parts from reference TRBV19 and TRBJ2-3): DGGITQSPKYLFRKEGQNVTLSCEQNLNHDAMYWYRQDPGQGLRLIYYSQIVNDFQKGDIAEGYSVSREKKESFPLTVTSAQKNPTAFYLCASKNRDRITDTQYFGPGTRLTVL.

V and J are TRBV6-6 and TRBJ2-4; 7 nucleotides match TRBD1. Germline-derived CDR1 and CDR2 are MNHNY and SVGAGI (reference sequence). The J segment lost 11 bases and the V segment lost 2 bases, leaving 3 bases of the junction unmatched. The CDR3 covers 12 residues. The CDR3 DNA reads TGTGCCAGCAGTTACGGCAGGGGGTTTCAGTACTTC. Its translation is CASSYGRGFQYF.

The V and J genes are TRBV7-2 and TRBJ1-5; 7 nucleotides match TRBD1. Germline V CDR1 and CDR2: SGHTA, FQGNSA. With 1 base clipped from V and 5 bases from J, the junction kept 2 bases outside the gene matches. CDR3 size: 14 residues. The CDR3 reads CASSLETGDQPQHF. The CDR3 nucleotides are TGTGCCAGCAGCTTAGAAACAGGGGATCAGCCCCAGCATTTT. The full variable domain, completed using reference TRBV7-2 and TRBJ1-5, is GAGVSQSPSNKVTEKGKDVELRCDPISGHTALYWYRQSLGQGLEFLIYFQGNSAPDKSGLPSDRFSAERTGGSVSTLTIQRTQQEDSAVYLCASSLETGDQPQHFGDGTRLSIL.

The CDR3 sequence is CASSTSGGPNQPQHF. The CDR3 bases are TGCGCCAGCAGCACCTCCGGGGGGCCCAATCAGCCCCAGCATTTT. The chain uses TRBV5-1 and TRBJ1-5, with D maybe TRBD1 (6 bases). The CDR3 covers 15 residues. Germline CDR1 is SGHRS and CDR2 is YFSETQ. The V gene lost 4 bases and the J gene lost 3 bases, with 14 bases spanning the gap.

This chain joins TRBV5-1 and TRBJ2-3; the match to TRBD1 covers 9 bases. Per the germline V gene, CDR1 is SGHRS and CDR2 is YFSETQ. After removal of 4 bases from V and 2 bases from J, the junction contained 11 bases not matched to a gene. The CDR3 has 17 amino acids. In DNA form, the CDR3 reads TGCGCCAGCAGCACTACCGGGACAGGGATTTACACAGATACGCAGTATTTT. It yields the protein CASSTTGTGIYTDTQYF.

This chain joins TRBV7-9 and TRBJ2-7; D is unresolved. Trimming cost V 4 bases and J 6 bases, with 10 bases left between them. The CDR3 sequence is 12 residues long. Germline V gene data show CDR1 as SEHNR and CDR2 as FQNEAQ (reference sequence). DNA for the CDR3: TGTGCCAGCAGCTCCTCCTCAGTCGAGCAGTACTTC. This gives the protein CASSSSSVEQYF.

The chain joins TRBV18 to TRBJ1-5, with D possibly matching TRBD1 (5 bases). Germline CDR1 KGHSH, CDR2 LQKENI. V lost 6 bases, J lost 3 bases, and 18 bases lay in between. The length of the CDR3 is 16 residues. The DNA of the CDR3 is TGTGCCAGCTCCCCTAAAAAAGCAGGGTCCAATCAGCCCCAGCATTTT. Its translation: CASSPKKAGSNQPQHF.

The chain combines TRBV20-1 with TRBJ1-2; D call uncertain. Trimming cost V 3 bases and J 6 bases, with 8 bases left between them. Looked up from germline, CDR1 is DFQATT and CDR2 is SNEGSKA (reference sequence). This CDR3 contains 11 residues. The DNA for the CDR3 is TGCAGTGCTAGGGCCCTCGATGGCTACACCTTC. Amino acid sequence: CSARALDGYTF.

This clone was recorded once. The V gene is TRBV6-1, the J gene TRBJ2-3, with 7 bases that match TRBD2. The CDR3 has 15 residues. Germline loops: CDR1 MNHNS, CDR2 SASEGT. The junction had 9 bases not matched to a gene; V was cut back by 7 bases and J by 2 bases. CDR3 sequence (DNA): TGTGCCAGCACGGGAGGCGGGCGGTTCACAGATACGCAGTATTTT. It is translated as CASTGGGRFTDTQYF.

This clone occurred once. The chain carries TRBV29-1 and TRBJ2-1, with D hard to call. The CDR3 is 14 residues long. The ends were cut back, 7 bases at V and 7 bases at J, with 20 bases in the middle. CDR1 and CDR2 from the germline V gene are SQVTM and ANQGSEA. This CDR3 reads CSAASGSNTNEQFF. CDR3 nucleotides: TGCAGCGCCGCGTCCGGATCCAACACAAATGAGCAGTTCTTC.

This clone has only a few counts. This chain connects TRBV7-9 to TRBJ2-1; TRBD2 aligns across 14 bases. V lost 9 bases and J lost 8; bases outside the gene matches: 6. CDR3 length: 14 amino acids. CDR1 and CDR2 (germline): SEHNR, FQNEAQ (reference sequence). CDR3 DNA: TGTGCCAGTTCCCCGGGACTAGCGGGAGATGAGCAGTTCTTC. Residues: CASSPGLAGDEQFF.

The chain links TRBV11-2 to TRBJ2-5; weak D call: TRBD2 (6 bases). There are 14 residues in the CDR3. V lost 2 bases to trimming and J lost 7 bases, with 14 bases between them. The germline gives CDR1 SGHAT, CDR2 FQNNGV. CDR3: CASSLTGLLGTQYF. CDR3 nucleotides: TGTGCCAGCAGCTTAACGGGACTGCTGGGGACCCAGTACTTC.

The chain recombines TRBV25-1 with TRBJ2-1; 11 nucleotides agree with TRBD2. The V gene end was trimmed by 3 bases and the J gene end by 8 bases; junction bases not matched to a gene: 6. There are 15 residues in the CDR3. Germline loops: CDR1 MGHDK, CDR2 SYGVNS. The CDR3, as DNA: TGTGCCAGCAGTGATTTTAGCGGGAGGGGTCATGAGCAGTTCTTC. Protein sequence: CASSDFSGRGHEQFF.

CDR3 DNA sequence: TGTGCCAGCACCAGGACTCGGAGCACAGATACGCAGTATTTT. This translates into CASTRTRSTDTQYF. The gene calls are TRBV6-5 and TRBJ2-3, with D perhaps TRBD2 (5 bases). The V end lost 7 bases, the J end lost 0 bases, and 11 bases lay between the germline ends. Germline loops: CDR1 MNHEY, CDR2 SVGAGI. This CDR3 comprises 14 residues.

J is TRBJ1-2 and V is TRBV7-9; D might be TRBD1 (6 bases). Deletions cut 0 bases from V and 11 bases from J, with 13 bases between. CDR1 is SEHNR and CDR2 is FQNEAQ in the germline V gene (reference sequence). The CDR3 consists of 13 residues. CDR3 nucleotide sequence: TGTGCCAGCAGCTTAGCCGGGACACCAGGTTACACCTTC. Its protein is CASSLAGTPGYTF.